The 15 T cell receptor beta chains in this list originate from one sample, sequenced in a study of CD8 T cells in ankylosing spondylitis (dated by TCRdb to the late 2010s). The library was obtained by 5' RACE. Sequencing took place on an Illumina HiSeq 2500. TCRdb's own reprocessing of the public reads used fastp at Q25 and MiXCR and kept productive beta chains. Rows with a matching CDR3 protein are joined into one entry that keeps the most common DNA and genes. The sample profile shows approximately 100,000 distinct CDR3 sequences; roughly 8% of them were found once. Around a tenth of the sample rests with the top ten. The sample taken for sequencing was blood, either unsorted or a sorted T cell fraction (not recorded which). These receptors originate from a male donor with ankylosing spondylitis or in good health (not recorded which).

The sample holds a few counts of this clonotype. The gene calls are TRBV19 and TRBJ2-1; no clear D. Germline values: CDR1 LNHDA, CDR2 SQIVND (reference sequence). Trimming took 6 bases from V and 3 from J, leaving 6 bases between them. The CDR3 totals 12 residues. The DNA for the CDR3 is TGTGCCAGTAGGGGCTACTACAATGAGCAGTTCTTC. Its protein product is CASRGYYNEQFF.

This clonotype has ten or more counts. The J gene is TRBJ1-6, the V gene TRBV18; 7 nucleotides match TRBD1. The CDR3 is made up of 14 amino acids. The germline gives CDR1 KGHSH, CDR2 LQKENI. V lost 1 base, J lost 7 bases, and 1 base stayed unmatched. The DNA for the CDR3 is TGTGCCAGCTCACCACAGGGGGCCAATTCACCCCTCCACTTT. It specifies CASSPQGANSPLHF. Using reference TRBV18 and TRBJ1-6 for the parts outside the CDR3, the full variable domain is NAGVMQNPRHLVRRRGQEARLRCSPMKGHSHVYWYRQLPEEGLKFMVYLQKENIIDESGMPKERFSAEFPKEGPSILRIQQVVRGDSAAYFCASSPQGANSPLHFGNGTRLTVT.

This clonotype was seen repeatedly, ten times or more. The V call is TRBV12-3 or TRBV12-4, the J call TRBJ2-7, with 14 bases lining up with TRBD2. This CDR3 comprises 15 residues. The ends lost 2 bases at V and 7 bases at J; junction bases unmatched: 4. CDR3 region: CASSLTGLAGVEQYF. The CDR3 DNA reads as TGTGCCAGCAGTTTAACGGGACTAGCGGGAGTAGAGCAGTACTTC.

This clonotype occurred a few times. CDR3 bases: TGCAGTGCTAGAGATTGGGGGCCCTACGAGCAGTACTTC. Protein product: CSARDWGPYEQYF. The chain carries TRBV20-1 and TRBJ2-7; a possible D gene is TRBD1 (6 bases). Germline V gives CDR1 DFQATT, CDR2 SNEGSKA (reference sequence). The V and J ends lost 0 bases and 2 bases respectively, with 8 bases between them. The CDR3 spans 13 residues.

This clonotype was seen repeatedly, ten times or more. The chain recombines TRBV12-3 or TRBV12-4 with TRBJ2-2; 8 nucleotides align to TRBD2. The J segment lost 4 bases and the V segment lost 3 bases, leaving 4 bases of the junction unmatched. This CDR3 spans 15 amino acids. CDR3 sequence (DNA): TGTGCCAGCAGTTTTCACGGGGGGGCCACCGGGGAGCTGTTTTTT. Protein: CASSFHGGATGELFF.

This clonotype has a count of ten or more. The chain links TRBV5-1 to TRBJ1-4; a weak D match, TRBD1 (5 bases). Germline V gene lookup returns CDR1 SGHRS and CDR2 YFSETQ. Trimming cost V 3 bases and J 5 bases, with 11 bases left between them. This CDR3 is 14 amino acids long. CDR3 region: CASSSEGLNEKLFF. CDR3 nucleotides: TGCGCCAGCAGCTCAGAGGGGTTAAATGAAAAACTGTTTTTT.

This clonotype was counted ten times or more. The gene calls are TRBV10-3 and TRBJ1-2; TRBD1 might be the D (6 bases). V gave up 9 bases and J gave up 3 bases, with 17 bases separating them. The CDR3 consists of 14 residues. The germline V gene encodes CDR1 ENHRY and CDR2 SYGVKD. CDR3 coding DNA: TGTGCCATAGCAACAGGGATATTGGACTATGGCTACACCTTC. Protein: CAIATGILDYGYTF.

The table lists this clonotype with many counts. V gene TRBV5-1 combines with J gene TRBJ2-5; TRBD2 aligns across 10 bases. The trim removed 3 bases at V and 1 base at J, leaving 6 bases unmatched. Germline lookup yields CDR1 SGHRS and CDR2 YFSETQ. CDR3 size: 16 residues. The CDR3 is CASSSGLAEGQETQYF. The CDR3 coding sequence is TGCGCCAGCAGCTCCGGACTAGCGGAGGGCCAAGAGACCCAGTACTTC.

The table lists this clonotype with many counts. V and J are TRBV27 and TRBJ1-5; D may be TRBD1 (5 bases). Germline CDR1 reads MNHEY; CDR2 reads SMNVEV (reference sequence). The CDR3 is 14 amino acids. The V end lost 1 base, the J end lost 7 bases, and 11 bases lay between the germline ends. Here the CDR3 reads CASSLLGGTQPQHF. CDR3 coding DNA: TGTGCCAGCAGTTTATTGGGGGGGACCCAGCCCCAGCATTTT.

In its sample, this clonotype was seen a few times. The CDR3 is CASSGSPGNTEAFF. The DNA for the CDR3 is TGTGCCAGCTCAGGGTCCCCCGGTAACACTGAAGCTTTCTTT. The rearrangement links TRBV18 to TRBJ1-1; no clear D. Germline V gene sequence: CDR1 KGHSH, CDR2 LQKENI. Trimming took off 5 bases at V and 2 bases at J, with 12 bases between the two ends. The CDR3 sequence is 14 residues long.

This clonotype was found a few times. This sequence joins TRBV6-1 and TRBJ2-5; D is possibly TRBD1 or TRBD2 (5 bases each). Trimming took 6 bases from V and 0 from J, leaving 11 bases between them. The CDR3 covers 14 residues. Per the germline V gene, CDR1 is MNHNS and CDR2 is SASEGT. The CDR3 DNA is TGTGCCAGCAGCCAGGGACGGAACCAAGAGACCCAGTACTTC. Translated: CASSQGRNQETQYF.

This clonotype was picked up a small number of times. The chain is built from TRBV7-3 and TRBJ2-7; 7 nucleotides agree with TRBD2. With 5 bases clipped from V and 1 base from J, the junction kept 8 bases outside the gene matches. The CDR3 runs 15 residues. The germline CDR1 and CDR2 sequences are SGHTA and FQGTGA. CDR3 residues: CASSPGTGGSYEQYF. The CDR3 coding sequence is TGTGCCAGCAGCCCCGGAACGGGGGGATCCTACGAGCAGTACTTC.

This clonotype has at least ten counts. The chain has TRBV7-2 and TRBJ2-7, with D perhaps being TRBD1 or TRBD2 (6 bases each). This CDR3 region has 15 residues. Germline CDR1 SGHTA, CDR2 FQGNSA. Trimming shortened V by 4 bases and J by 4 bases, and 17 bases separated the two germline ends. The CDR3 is CASSSEGGDFYEQYF. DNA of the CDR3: TGTGCCAGCAGCTCAGAGGGGGGAGACTTTTACGAGCAGTACTTC.

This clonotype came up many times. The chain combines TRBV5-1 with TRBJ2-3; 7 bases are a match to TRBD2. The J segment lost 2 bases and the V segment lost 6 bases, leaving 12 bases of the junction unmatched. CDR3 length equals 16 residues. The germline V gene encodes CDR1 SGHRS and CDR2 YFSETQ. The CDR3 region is CASKPQGAGFTDTQYF. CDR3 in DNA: TGCGCCAGCAAACCGCAGGGAGCGGGGTTCACAGATACGCAGTATTTT.

The CDR3 loop reads CASSWTGGSNTGELFF. The CDR3 nucleotides are TGTGCCAGCAGCTGGACAGGGGGAAGTAACACCGGGGAGCTGTTTTTT. This sequence joins TRBV7-2 and TRBJ2-2, with 10 nucleotides matching TRBD1. After removal of 4 bases from V and 2 bases from J, the junction contained 4 bases not matched to a gene. The CDR3 consists of 16 residues. The germline V gene encodes CDR1 SGHTA and CDR2 FQGNSA.